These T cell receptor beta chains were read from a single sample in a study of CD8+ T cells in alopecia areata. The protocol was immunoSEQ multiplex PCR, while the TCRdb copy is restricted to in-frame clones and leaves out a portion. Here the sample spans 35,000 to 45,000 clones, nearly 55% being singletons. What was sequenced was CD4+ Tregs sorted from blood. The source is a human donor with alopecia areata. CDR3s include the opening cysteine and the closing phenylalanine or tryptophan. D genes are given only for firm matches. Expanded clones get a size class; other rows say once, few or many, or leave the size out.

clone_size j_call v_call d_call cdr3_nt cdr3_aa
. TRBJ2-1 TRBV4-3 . TGCGCCAGCAGCCAAGGGAGGACCCGATACAATGAGCAGTTCTTC CASSQGRTRYNEQFF
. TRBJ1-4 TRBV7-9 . TGTGCCAGCAGCTTAACGGGAGCAACTAATGAAAAACTGTTTTTT CASSLTGATNEKLFF
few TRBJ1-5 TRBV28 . TGTGCCAGTGAACAGGGTAGCAATCAGCCCCAGCATTTT CASEQGSNQPQHF
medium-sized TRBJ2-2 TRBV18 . TGTGCCAGCTCACCAAACGTCGGGGAGCTGTTTTTT CASSPNVGELFF
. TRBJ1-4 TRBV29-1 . TGCAGCGTCCGAGGACAGCAAGGAGATGAAAAACTGTTTTTT CSVRGQQGDEKLFF
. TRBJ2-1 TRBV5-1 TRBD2 TGCGCCAGCAGTTTTCGCCTAGCGGTTAACAATGAGCAGTTCTTC CASSFRLAVNNEQFF
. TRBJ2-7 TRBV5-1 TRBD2 TGCGCCAGCAGGGGGAGGGGTACGGGAGCCTCCTACGAGCAGTACTTC CASRGRGTGASYEQYF
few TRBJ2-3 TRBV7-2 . TGTGCCAGCAGCCTCTTGGGGGATACGCAGTATTTT CASSLLGDTQYF
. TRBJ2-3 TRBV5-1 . TGCGCCAGCAGCGCGCCGGGACACCCCACAGATACGCAGTATTTT CASSAPGHPTDTQYF
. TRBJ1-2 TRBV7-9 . TGTGCCAGCAGCTTAGCGGGCTTCTATGGCTACACCTTC CASSLAGFYGYTF
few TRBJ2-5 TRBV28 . TGTGCCAGCAGGCCCGGGCTCGGATCGCAGTACTTC CASRPGLGSQYF
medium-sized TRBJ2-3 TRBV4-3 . TGCGCCAGCAGCCAAGAGACACACGCAGATACGCAGTATTTT CASSQETHADTQYF
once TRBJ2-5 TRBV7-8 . TGTGCCAGCAGCCTTGGATCCGTTGAGACCCAGTACTTC CASSLGSVETQYF
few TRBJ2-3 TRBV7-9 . TGTGCCAGCAGCTTTGTCGGGGGAGATACGCAGTATTTT CASSFVGGDTQYF
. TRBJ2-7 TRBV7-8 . TGTGCCAGCAGCCTACTGCCGGGGAAGGACTACGAGCAGTACTTC CASSLLPGKDYEQYF
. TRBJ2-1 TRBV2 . TGTGCCAGCGGGGATCCTGCCTACAATGAGCAGTTCTTC CASGDPAYNEQFF
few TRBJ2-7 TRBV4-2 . TGTGCCAGCAGCCACGAAGGGTTTCGACTAGAAAGGAGCTCCTACGAGCAGTACTTC CASSHEGFRLERSSYEQYF
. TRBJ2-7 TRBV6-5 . TGTGCCAGCAGTTACTCGGGGCCTGCGCCTTACGAGCAGTACTTC CASSYSGPAPYEQYF
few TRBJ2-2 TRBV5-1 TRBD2 TGCGCCAGCAGCCCGGGACTAGCGGGAGCGAACACCGGGGAGCTGTTTTTT CASSPGLAGANTGELFF
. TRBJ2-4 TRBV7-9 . TGTGCCAGCAGCTTAGGGGGTTACATTCAGTACTTC CASSLGGYIQYF
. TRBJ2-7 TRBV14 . TGTGCCAGCCTAGAGATCATGGACGAGCAGTACTTC CASLEIMDEQYF
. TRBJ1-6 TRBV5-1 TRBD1 TGCGCCAGCAGCGCCGGGACAGCTAATTCACCCCTCCACTTT CASSAGTANSPLHF
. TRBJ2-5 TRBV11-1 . TGTGCCAGCAGCTTAGATCGAGAGACCCAGTACTTC CASSLDRETQYF
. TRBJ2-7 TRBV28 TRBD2 TGTGCCAGCGCTTTAGGTCTAGCGGGAGTCTACGAGCAGTACTTC CASALGLAGVYEQYF
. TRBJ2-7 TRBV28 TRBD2 TGTGCCAGCAGGCAGACTAGCGGGACCAACGAGCAGTACTTC CASRQTSGTNEQYF
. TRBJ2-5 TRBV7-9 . TGTGCCAGCAGCGGGACGTTCGGAGAGACCCAGTACTTC CASSGTFGETQYF
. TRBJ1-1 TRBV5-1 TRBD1 TGCGCCAGCAGCTTCGGGACAGGGACGAGCCCTGAAGCTTTCTTT CASSFGTGTSPEAFF
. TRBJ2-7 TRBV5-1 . TGCGCCAGCAGCTTGGTTCAGGGCTACGAGCAGTACTTC CASSLVQGYEQYF
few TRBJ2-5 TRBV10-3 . TGTGCCATCAGGGGCGACAGGTCGTTTAAAGAGACCCAGTACTTC CAIRGDRSFKETQYF
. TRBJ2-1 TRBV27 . TGTGCCAGCAGTTTCGACAGTTTTTACAATGAGCAGTTCTTC CASSFDSFYNEQFF
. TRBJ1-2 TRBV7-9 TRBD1 TGTGCCAGCAGCTCCAGGGGGGTAGACGGCTACACCTTC CASSSRGVDGYTF
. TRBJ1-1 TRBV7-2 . TGTGCCAGCAGCTTATTTCAGGGGCGAGATACTGAAGCTTTCTTT CASSLFQGRDTEAFF
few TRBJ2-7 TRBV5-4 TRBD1 TGTGCCAGCAGCTCATCCGGGACAGTGCGTACTCAGCAGTACTTC CASSSSGTVRTQQYF
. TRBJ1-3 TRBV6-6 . TGTGCCAGCAGACCCGCGACCAGTCTGGTTGGAAACACCATATATTTT CASRPATSLVGNTIYF
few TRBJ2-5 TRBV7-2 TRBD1 TGTGCCAGCAGCTACGACAGGGGGGAGACCCAGTACTTC CASSYDRGETQYF
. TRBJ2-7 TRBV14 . TGTGCCAGCAGCCGATGGGGGGCCTACGAGCAGTACTTC CASSRWGAYEQYF
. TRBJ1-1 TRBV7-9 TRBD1 TGTGCCAGCAGCTCCCATCGGACAGGGGTGAGCACTGAAGCTTTCTTT CASSSHRTGVSTEAFF
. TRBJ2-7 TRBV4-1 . TGCGCCAGCAGCCTTCGCGGGACAACCCTAACCTACGAGCAGTACTTC CASSLRGTTLTYEQYF
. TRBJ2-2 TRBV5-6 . TGTGCCAGCAGCTCGTTCGACCGCACCGGGGAGCTGTTTTTT CASSSFDRTGELFF
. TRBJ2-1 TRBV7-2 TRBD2 TGTGCCAGCAGGAGAAGGACTAGCGGCGGCCCCTACAATGAGCAGTTCTTC CASRRRTSGGPYNEQFF
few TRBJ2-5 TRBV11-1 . TGTGCCAGCAGCTCTGTCCCGGAGACCCAGTACTTC CASSSVPETQYF
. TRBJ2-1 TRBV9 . TGTGCCAGCAGCCCCGGGGTGTACGGCGCCTACAATGAGCAGTTCTTC CASSPGVYGAYNEQFF
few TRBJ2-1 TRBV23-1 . TGCGCCAGCAGTCATGGGACTGCTGTTTCCTACAATGAGCAGTTCTTC CASSHGTAVSYNEQFF
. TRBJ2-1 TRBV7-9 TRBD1 TGTGCCAGCAGCATGGGACAGGGCCACAATGAGCAGTTCTTC CASSMGQGHNEQFF
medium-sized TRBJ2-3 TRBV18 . TGTGCCAGCTCACCGGGGCCGATTAGCACAGATACGCAGTATTTT CASSPGPISTDTQYF